The clone carrying this T cell receptor beta chain has at least ten counts. Its target is unknown. The record originates from a study of T cell repertoires in cytomegalovirus infection. Study as a whole: CMV infection plus the matching HLA type was flagged by public TCR beta signatures. General study results and limits: HLA-C-restricted CMV-specific TCR beta clonotypes prevailed in the ex vivo response. Using cumulative public TCR beta family frequency, the authors identified those who carried CMV together with the relevant HLA.

TCRdb independently ran MiXCR on the reads; one entry per CDR3 protein. In the table there are tens of thousands of distinct CDR3 sequences, roughly 32% of which are singletons. Per the germline V gene, CDR1 is MNHEY and CDR2 is SVGAGI. The V segment lost 5 bases and the J segment 2 bases; nucleotides outside the gene matches: 8. This CDR3 region has 15 residues. V and J are TRBV6-5 and TRBJ1-2; 7 nucleotides align to TRBD1. Sequencing was performed on PBMCs, sequenced either directly or after in vitro stimulation (not recorded which). This clonotype was obtained from a human donor in good health (CMV status not recorded). Some clones in this sample may be carry-over from other donors' samples. CDR3 sequence reads: CASSRQGGGNYGYTF. The CDR3 DNA reads as TGTGCCAGCAGTAGACAGGGAGGAGGGAACTATGGCTACACCTTC.